This T cell receptor (beta chain) came from a study of blood T cell repertoires in COVID-19. Overall study: COVID-19 samples collected from the United States, Italy and Spain covered acute and convalescent phases. PBMCs, B-cell-depleted T cells, or T cells provided the cDNA or gDNA that made up the material.

Original analysis: Reference gene primer amplification yielded estimated nucleated cell counts. The protocol was immunoSEQ multiplex PCR, while the TCRdb copy is restricted to in-frame clones and leaves out a portion. The V and J calls and the clone size are those of that table, but D and trimming were determined from the DNA. The data contain 120,000 or so clones, roughly 90% of them seen just once; the ten biggest clones take up almost 4.5%. The V end lost 6 bases, the J end lost 5 bases, and 22 bases lay between the germline ends. The CDR3 spans 16 residues. CDR1 is SEHNR and CDR2 is FQNEAQ in the germline V gene (reference sequence).

The clonotype originates from a man in his forties with acute or convalescent COVID-19. Sequencing was performed on peripheral blood. The gene calls are TRBV7-9 and TRBJ1-2; a weak D match, TRBD1 (6 bases). The CDR3 DNA is TGTGCCAGCAGTGGCGGGGGACACCATCAAACGTATGGCTACACCTTC. This codes for CASSGGGHHQTYGYTF.